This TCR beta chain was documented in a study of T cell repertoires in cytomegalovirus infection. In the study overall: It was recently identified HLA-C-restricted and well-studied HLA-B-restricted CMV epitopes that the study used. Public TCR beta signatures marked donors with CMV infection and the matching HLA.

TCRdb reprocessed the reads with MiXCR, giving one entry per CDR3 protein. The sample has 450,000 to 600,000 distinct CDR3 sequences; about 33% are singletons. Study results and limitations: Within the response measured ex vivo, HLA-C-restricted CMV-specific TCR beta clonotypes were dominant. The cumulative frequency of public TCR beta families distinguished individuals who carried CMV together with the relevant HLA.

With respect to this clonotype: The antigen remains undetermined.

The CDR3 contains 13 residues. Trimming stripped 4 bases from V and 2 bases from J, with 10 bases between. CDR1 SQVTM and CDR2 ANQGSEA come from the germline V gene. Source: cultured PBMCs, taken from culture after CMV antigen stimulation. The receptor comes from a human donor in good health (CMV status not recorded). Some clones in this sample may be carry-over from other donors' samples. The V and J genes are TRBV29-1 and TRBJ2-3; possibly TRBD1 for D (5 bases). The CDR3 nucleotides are TGCAGCGTTGGAAGGGGCATCACAGATACGCAGTATTTT. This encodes CSVGRGITDTQYF.